The clone carrying this T cell receptor beta chain was seen once. The data are from a study of blood T cell repertoires in COVID-19. This CDR3 has 15 amino acids. The germline V gene has CDR1 MNHEY and CDR2 SVGAGI. The junction had 7 bases not matched to a gene; V was cut back by 5 bases and J by 10 bases. Here immunoSEQ multiplex PCR was the method, and the copy in TCRdb shows in-frame clones only, minus some. The repertoire holds 180,000 or so clones, 80% to 90% seen once, with 8% to 10% in the top ten. V gene TRBV6-5 combines with J gene TRBJ1-6; 11 nucleotides line up with TRBD1. This sequence originates from a man aged 60-69 years with acute or convalescent COVID-19. The sample comprised peripheral blood. The CDR3 coding sequence is TGTGCCAGCAGTCCCAGGACAGGGGGCTTCTCACCCCTCCACTTT. Translation: CASSPRTGGFSPLHF.